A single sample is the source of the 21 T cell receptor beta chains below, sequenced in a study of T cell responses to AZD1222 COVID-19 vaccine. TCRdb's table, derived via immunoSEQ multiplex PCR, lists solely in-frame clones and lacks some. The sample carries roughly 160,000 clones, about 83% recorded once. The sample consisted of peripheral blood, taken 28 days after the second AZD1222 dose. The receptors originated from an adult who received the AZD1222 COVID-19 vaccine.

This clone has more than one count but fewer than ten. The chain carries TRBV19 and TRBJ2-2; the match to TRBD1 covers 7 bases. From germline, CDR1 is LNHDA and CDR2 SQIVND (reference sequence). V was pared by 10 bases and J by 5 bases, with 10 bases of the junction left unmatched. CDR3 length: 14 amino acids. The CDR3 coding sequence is TGTGCCACTCAGGACAGGACGGAAACCGGGGAGCTGTTTTTT. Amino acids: CATQDRTETGELFF. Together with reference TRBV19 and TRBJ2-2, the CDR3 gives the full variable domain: DGGITQSPKYLFRKEGQNVTLSCEQNLNHDAMYWYRQDPGQGLRLIYYSQIVNDFQKGDIAEGYSVSREKKESFPLTVTSAQKNPTAFYLCATQDRTETGELFFGEGSRLTVL.

CDR3 protein: CASSPTGGDYEQYF. The CDR3 coding sequence is TGTGCCAGCTCGCCCACAGGGGGGGACTACGAGCAGTACTTC. The chain combines TRBV18 with TRBJ2-7, with D perhaps TRBD1 (8 bases). The CDR3 sequence is 14 residues long. With 6 bases removed from V and 3 bases from J, the gap between germline ends came to 15 bases. CDR1 is KGHSH and CDR2 is LQKENI in the germline V gene.

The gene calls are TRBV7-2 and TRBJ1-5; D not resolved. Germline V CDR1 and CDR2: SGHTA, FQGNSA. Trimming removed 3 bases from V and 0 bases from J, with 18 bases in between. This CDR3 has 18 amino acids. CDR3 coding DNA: TGTGCCAGCAGCTTTAGTCCCCAACAGTCCTATAGCAATCAGCCCCAGCATTTT. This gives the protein CASSFSPQQSYSNQPQHF.

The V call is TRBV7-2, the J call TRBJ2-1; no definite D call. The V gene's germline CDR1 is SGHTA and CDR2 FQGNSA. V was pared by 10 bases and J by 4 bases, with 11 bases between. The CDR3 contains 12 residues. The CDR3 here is CATSTAYNEQFF. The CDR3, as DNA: TGTGCCACATCCACAGCTTACAATGAGCAGTTCTTC. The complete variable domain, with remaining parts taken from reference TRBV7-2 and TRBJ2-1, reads GAGVSQSPSNKVTEKGKDVELRCDPISGHTALYWYRQSLGQGLEFLIYFQGNSAPDKSGLPSDRFSAERTGGSVSTLTIQRTQQEDSAVYLCATSTAYNEQFFGPGTRLTVL.

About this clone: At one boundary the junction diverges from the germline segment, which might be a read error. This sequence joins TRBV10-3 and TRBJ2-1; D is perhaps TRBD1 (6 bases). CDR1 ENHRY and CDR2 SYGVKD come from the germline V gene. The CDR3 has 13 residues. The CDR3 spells CAIAGTSFNEQFF. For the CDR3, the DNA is TGTGCCATAGCCGGGACATCCTTCAATGAGCAGTTCTTC.

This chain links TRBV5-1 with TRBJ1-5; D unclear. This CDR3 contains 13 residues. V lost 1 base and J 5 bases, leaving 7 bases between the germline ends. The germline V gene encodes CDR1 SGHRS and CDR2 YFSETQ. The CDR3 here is CASSLMADQPQHF. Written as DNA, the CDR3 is TGCGCCAGCAGCTTGATGGCCGATCAGCCCCAGCATTTT.

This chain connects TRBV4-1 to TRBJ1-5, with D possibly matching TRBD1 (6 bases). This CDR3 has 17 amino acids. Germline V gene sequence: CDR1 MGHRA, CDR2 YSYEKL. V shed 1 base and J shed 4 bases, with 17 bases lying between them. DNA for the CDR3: TGCGCCAGCAGCCAAGTAAGGGGGTTCCCGGAAAATCAGCCCCAGCATTTT. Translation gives CASSQVRGFPENQPQHF.

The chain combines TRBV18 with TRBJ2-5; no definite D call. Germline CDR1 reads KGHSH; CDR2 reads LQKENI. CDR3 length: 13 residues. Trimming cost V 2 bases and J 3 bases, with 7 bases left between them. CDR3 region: CASSPGREETQYF. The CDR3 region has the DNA TGTGCCAGCTCACCAGGACGGGAAGAGACCCAGTACTTC.

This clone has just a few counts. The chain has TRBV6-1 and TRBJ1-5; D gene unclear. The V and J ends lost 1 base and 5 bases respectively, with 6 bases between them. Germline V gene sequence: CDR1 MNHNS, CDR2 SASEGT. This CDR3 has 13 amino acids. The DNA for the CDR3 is TGTGCCAGCAGTGAAGATAGGTATCAGCCCCAGCATTTT. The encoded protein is CASSEDRYQPQHF.

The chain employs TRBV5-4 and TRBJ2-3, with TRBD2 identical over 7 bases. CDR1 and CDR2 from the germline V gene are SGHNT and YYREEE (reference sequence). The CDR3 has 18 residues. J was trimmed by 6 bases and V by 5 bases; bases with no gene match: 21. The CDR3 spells CASRAELRVSSGHDTQYF. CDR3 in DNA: TGTGCCAGCAGGGCGGAGCTCCGGGTGTCTAGCGGCCACGATACGCAGTATTTT.

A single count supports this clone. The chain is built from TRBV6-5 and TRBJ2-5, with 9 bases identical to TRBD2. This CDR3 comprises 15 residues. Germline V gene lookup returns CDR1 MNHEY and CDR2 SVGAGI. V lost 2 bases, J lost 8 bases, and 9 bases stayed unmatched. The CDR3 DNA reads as TGTGCCAGCAGTTACGAGGGCGGGGGGGCTGGTACCCAGTACTTC. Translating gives CASSYEGGGAGTQYF.

CDR3 coding DNA: TGCAGCGTTGAAGGGGGAGGGGTTGAGACCCAGTACTTC. Its translation: CSVEGGGVETQYF. This sequence joins TRBV29-1 and TRBJ2-5; 7 bases line up with TRBD2. This CDR3 comprises 13 residues. J gave up 5 bases and V 1 base, and 4 bases lay outside the gene matches. Germline V lookup: CDR1 SQVTM, CDR2 ANQGSEA.

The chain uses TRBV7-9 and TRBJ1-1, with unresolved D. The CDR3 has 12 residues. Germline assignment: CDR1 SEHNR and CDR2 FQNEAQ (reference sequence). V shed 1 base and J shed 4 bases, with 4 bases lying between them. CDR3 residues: CASSLGTTEAFF. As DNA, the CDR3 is TGTGCCAGCAGCTTAGGAACCACTGAAGCTTTCTTT.

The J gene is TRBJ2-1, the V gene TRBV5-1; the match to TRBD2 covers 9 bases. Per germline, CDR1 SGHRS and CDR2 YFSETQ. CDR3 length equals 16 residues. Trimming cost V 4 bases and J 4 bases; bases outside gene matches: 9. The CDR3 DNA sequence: TGCGCCAGCAGCCAAAACCCTAGCGGGGCTTACAATGAGCAGTTCTTC. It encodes CASSQNPSGAYNEQFF.

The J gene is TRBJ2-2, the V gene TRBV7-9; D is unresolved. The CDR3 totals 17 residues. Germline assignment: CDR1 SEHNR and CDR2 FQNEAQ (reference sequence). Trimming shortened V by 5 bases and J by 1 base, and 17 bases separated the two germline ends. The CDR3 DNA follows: TGTGCCAGCAGCCTGAGCCGGGCTACCGTGAACACCGGGGAGCTGTTTTTT. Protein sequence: CASSLSRATVNTGELFF.

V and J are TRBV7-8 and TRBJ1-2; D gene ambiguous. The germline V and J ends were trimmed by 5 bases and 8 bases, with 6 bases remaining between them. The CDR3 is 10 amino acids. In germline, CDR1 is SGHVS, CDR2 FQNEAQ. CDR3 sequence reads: CASSRQGYTF. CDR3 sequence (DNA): TGTGCCAGCAGCCGGCAAGGCTACACCTTC.

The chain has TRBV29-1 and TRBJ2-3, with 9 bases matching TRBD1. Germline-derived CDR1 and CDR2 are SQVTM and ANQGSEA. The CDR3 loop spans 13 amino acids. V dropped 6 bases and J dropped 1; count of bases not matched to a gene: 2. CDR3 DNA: TGCAGCGTCCGGACAGGGGGCACAGATACGCAGTATTTT. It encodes CSVRTGGTDTQYF.

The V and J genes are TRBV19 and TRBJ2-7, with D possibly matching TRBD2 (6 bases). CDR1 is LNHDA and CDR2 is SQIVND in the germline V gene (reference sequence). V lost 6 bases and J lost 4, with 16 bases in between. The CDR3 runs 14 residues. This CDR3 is CASRGLAGGYEQYF. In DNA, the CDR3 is TGTGCCAGTAGGGGACTCGCTGGGGGGTACGAGCAGTACTTC.

The CDR3 coding sequence is TGTGCCAGCTCACCACGTGACAGGGGGTCCTACGAGCAGTACTTC. Translated: CASSPRDRGSYEQYF. This rearrangement joins TRBV18 to TRBJ2-7; 9 nucleotides line up with TRBD1. With V trimmed by 1 base and J by 1 base, 2 bases remained unmatched. CDR1 and CDR2 from the germline V gene are KGHSH and LQKENI. This CDR3 comprises 15 residues.

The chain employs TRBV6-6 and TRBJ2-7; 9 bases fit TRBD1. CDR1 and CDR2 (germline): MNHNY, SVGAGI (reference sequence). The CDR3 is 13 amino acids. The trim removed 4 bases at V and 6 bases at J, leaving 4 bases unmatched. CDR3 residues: CASSSADRGEQYF. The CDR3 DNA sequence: TGTGCCAGCAGTTCCGCGGACAGGGGCGAGCAGTACTTC.

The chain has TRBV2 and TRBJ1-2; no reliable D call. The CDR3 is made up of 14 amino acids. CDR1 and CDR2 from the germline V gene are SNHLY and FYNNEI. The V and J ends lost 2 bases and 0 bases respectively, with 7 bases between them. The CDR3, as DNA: TGTGCCAGCAGTGAACAACACGCTAACTATGGCTACACCTTC. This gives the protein CASSEQHANYGYTF.